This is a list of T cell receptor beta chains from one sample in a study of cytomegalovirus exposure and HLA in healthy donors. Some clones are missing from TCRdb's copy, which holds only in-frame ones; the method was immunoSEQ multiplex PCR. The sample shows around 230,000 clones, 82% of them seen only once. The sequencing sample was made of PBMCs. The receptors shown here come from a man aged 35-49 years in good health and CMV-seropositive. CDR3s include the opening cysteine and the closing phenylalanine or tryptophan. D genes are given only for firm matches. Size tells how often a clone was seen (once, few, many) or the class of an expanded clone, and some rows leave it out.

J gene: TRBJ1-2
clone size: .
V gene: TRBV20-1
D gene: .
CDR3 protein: CSATFNFGYTF
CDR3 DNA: TGCAGTGCTACGTTTAATTTTGGCTACACCTTC

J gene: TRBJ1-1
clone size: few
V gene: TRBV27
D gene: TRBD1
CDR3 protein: CASSSLQGLNTEAFF
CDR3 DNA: TGTGCCAGCAGTTCCCTACAGGGGTTGAACACTGAAGCTTTCTTT

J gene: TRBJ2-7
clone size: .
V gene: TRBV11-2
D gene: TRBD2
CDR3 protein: CASSIGTSGTYEQYF
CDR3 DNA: TGTGCCAGCAGCATAGGGACTAGCGGCACCTACGAGCAGTACTTC

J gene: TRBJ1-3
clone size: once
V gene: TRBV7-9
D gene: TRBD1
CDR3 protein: CASSPGGNTIYF
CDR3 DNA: TGTGCCAGCAGCCCAGGGGGGAACACCATATATTTT

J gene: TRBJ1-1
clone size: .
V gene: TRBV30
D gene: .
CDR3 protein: CAWSLGVKNTEAFF
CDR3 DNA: TGTGCCTGGAGTCTCGGGGTGAAGAACACTGAAGCTTTCTTT

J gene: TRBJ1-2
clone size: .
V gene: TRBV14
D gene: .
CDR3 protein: CASSQDVSGERGYTF
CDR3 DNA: TGTGCCAGCAGCCAAGATGTCTCCGGCGAGCGGGGCTACACCTTC

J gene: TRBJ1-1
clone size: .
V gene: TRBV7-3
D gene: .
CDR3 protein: CASSLEVNTEAFF
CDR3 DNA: TGTGCCAGCAGCTTAGAGGTGAACACTGAAGCTTTCTTT

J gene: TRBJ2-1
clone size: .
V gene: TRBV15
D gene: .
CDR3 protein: CATSRRGRTYNEQFF
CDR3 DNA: TGTGCCACCAGCCGCCGGGGGAGGACCTACAATGAGCAGTTCTTC

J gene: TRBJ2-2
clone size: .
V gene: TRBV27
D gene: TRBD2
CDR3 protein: CASSPGGLAGGTGELFF
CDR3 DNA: TGTGCCAGCTCACCTGGAGGGCTAGCGGGAGGGACCGGGGAGCTGTTTTTT

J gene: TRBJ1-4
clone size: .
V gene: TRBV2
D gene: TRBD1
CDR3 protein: CASRREGANEKLFF
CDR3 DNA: TGTGCCAGCAGACGGGAGGGGGCGAATGAAAAACTGTTTTTT

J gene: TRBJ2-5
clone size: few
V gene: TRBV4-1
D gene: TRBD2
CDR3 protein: CASSQGVSSGIETQYF
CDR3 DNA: TGCGCCAGCAGCCAAGGAGTGTCTAGCGGGATTGAGACCCAGTACTTC

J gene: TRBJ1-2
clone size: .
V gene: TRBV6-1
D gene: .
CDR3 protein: CASIYRRDYGYTF
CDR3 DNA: TGTGCCAGCATTTACCGCAGGGATTATGGCTACACCTTC

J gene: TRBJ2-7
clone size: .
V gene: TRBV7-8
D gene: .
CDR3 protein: CASSSPDTYEQYF
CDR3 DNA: TGTGCCAGCAGCTCCCCGGACACTTACGAGCAGTACTTC

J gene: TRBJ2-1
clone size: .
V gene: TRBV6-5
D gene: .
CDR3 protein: CASRADRFSYNEQFF
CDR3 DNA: TGTGCCAGCAGAGCGGACCGGTTCTCCTACAATGAGCAGTTCTTC

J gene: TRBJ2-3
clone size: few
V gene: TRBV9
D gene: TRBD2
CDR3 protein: CASSGYLAGADTQYF
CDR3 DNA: TGTGCCAGCAGCGGCTATCTAGCGGGAGCAGATACGCAGTATTTT

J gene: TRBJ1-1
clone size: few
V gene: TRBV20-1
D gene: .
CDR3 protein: CSAPRATEAFF
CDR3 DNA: TGCAGTGCTCCCAGGGCCACTGAAGCTTTCTTT

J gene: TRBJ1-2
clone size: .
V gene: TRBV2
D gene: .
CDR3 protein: CALGRTNYGYTF
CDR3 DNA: TGTGCTTTGGGGAGGACTAACTATGGCTACACCTTC